Each of the 32 T cell receptor beta chains below was sequenced from the same sample in a study of long-term antiretroviral therapy in people with HIV. Run at survey level, the immunoSEQ assay was version v3.0. Here immunoSEQ multiplex PCR was the method, and the copy in TCRdb shows in-frame clones only, minus some. The top ten hold 5% to 7% of the sample, which has 20,000 or so clones, 79% seen once. Sequencing was performed on unsorted PBMCs, taken at the start of antiretroviral therapy, before treatment. Receptors originate from a man aged 18 to 35 with HIV.

The rearrangement links TRBV6-5 to TRBJ2-7; D is possibly TRBD1 or TRBD2 (5 bases each). V gave up 5 bases and J gave up 6 bases, with 14 bases separating them. Germline CDR1 reads MNHEY; CDR2 reads SVGAGI. This CDR3 has 13 amino acids. CDR3 protein: CASSLTYGGEQYF. In DNA, the CDR3 is TGTGCCAGCAGTCTGACCTATGGGGGCGAGCAGTACTTC.

This chain joins TRBV21-1 and TRBJ2-6; TRBD1, the D gene given by the table, was not confirmed from the DNA. TRBV21-1 is a listed pseudogene. The length of the CDR3 is 15 residues. The CDR3 spells CASNQGHSGANVLTF. For the CDR3, the DNA is TGTGCCAGCAACCAGGGGCACTCTGGGGCCAACGTCCTGACTTTC.

This chain connects TRBV28 to TRBJ1-2; 7 bases are shared with TRBD1. V lost 3 bases, J lost 4 bases, and 5 bases stayed unmatched. This CDR3 has 14 amino acids. The germline CDR1 and CDR2 sequences are MDHEN and SYDVKM. The DNA of the CDR3 is TGTGCCAGCAGTTTGTCGACAGGGCCCTATGGCTACACCTTC. Translated: CASSLSTGPYGYTF.

The J gene is TRBJ2-5, the V gene TRBV5-1, with TRBD1 identical over 9 bases. The CDR3 covers 14 residues. CDR1 SGHRS and CDR2 YFSETQ come from the germline V gene. The J segment lost 2 bases and the V segment lost 4 bases, leaving 3 bases of the junction unmatched. The CDR3 region has the DNA TGCGCCAGCAGCCCGGGGACAGGGCAAGAGACCCAGTACTTC. Its translation: CASSPGTGQETQYF.

This clone was seen just once. This chain joins TRBV28 and TRBJ1-2; TRBD1 agrees at 8 bases. Trimming took 7 bases from V and 6 from J; bases not matched to a gene: 7. Germline loops: CDR1 MDHEN, CDR2 SYDVKM. The CDR3 spans 13 residues. The CDR3 coding sequence is TGTGCCAGCACCCGGACAGGGCCCAATGGCTACACCTTC. It encodes CASTRTGPNGYTF.

The CDR3 here is CASSLGPKNEQFF. CDR3 DNA sequence: TGTGCCAGCAGCTTAGGGCCAAAGAATGAGCAGTTCTTC. The chain carries TRBV7-9 and TRBJ2-1; D uncertain. CDR1 and CDR2 from the germline V gene are SEHNR and FQNEAQ (reference sequence). There are 13 residues in the CDR3. Trimming cost V 1 base and J 7 bases, with 8 bases left between them.

The rearrangement joins TRBV7-2 to TRBJ2-7, with D possibly being TRBD2 (6 bases). V was pared by 7 bases and J by 2 bases, with 12 bases between. This CDR3 comprises 13 residues. Germline V gene sequence: CDR1 SGHTA, CDR2 FQGNSA. The CDR3 reads CASTRGLTYEQYF. The DNA of the CDR3 is TGTGCCAGCACCAGAGGACTAACCTACGAGCAGTACTTC.

The J gene is TRBJ1-4, the V gene TRBV6-1; a weak D match, TRBD1 (5 bases). The CDR3 is 16 amino acids. Germline V gene sequence: CDR1 MNHNS, CDR2 SASEGT. V was cut by 1 base and J by 6 bases, with 15 bases left in between. The CDR3 loop reads CASSEVGGIGDEKLFF. The CDR3 bases are TGTGCCAGCAGTGAAGTGGGGGGTATAGGTGATGAAAAACTGTTTTTT.

The V call is TRBV28, the J call TRBJ2-5; D is ambiguous. The CDR3 loop spans 15 amino acids. With 5 bases removed from V and 0 bases from J, the gap between germline ends came to 13 bases. The V gene's germline CDR1 is MDHEN and CDR2 SYDVKM. DNA for the CDR3: TGTGCCAGCAGTCCGCGCACAGAGTACCAAGAGACCCAGTACTTC. Its translation: CASSPRTEYQETQYF. Together with reference TRBV28 and TRBJ2-5, the CDR3 gives the full variable domain: DVKVTQSSRYLVKRTGEKVFLECVQDMDHENMFWYRQDPGLGLRLIYFSYDVKMKEKGDIPEGYSVSREKKERFSLILESASTNQTSMYLCASSPRTEYQETQYFGPGTRLLVL.

V is TRBV5-1 and J is TRBJ2-5; D gene uncertain. The CDR3 totals 11 residues. V shed 4 bases and J shed 5 bases, with 6 bases lying between them. The V gene's germline CDR1 is SGHRS and CDR2 YFSETQ. The CDR3 protein is CASSLAETQYF. CDR3 sequence (DNA): TGCGCCAGCAGCCTCGCGGAGACCCAGTACTTC.

This clone was recorded a few times. This chain joins TRBV10-3 and TRBJ1-5, with 11 bases that match TRBD1. Germline loops: CDR1 ENHRY, CDR2 SYGVKD. V shed 8 bases, J shed 3 bases, and the junction held 3 bases outside the gene matches. The CDR3 sequence is 14 residues long. The CDR3 DNA follows: TGTGCCATCGGCGGACAGGGGGCCAATCAGCCCCAGCATTTT. Translated, it gives CAIGGQGANQPQHF.

This chain links TRBV14 with TRBJ1-1, with TRBD1 identical over 9 bases. This CDR3 comprises 19 residues. The junction had 14 bases not matched to a gene; V was cut back by 2 bases and J by 1 base. Germline V gene sequence: CDR1 SGHDN, CDR2 FVKESK. For the CDR3, the DNA is TGTGCCAGCAGCCAAAGGATAGGGACAGGGTCTCTCCAGAACACTGAAGCTTTCTTT. This encodes CASSQRIGTGSLQNTEAFF.

This rearrangement joins TRBV2 to TRBJ1-1; TRBD1 might be the D (6 bases). The V end lost 4 bases, the J end lost 1 base, and 10 bases lay between the germline ends. This CDR3 comprises 14 residues. Per germline, CDR1 SNHLY and CDR2 FYNNEI. The CDR3 sequence is CASSAKTGNTEAFF. CDR3 nucleotides: TGTGCCAGCAGTGCGAAGACAGGGAACACTGAAGCTTTCTTT.

This chain connects TRBV9 to TRBJ2-7; 14 bases are shared with TRBD2. The germline V gene encodes CDR1 SGDLS and CDR2 YYNGEE. The CDR3 covers 16 residues. The ends lost 0 bases at V and 5 bases at J; junction bases unmatched: 4. The CDR3 bases are TGTGCCAGCAGCGTAGGGGGACTAGCGGGAGCGAACGAGCAGTACTTC. Its protein product is CASSVGGLAGANEQYF.

This sequence joins TRBV29-1 and TRBJ2-7; TRBD1 matches at 7 bases. The CDR3 runs to 19 residues. The germline CDR1 and CDR2 sequences are SQVTM and ANQGSEA. Germline trimming cut 0 bases from V and 2 bases from J; bases unmatched to any gene: 19. The DNA for the CDR3 is TGCAGCGTTGAAGAACCACGGGTAAGGGGACAGAGGGATGCCTACGAGCAGTACTTC. Its protein product is CSVEEPRVRGQRDAYEQYF.

This chain joins TRBV11-2 and TRBJ2-1, with unresolved D. Trimming removed 5 bases from V and 4 bases from J, with 9 bases in between. This CDR3 spans 13 amino acids. The germline V gene encodes CDR1 SGHAT and CDR2 FQNNGV. In DNA, the CDR3 is TGTGCCAGCAGCACCGGACGGTACAATGAGCAGTTCTTC. Translating it yields CASSTGRYNEQFF.

The chain employs TRBV4-3 and TRBJ2-1; 8 nucleotides line up with TRBD2. The CDR3 sequence is 15 residues long. Germline CDR1 reads LGHNA; CDR2 reads YSLEER. Germline trimming cut 0 bases from V and 4 bases from J; bases unmatched to any gene: 2. The DNA for the CDR3 is TGCGCCAGCAGCCAAGAGCGGGAGGCTTACAATGAGCAGTTCTTC. Its protein is CASSQEREAYNEQFF.

The chain joins TRBV28 to TRBJ2-4; 9 nucleotides agree with TRBD2. The germline V gene has CDR1 MDHEN and CDR2 SYDVKM. The trim removed 6 bases at V and 8 bases at J, leaving 5 bases unmatched. The CDR3 sequence is 13 residues long. The CDR3 loop reads CASSAGGSDIQYF. CDR3 nucleotides: TGTGCCAGCAGCGCGGGGGGGTCGGACATTCAGTACTTC.

This chain's CDR3 is CASSSTKNTEAFF. The CDR3 coding sequence is TGTGCCAGTAGTAGTACCAAAAACACTGAAGCTTTCTTT. V gene TRBV19 combines with J gene TRBJ1-1; D ambiguous. The CDR3 consists of 13 residues. CDR1 is LNHDA, CDR2 SQIVND, per germline (reference sequence). Trimming removed 4 bases from V and 2 bases from J, with 8 bases in between.

The chain employs TRBV2 and TRBJ2-3; D uncertain. The length of the CDR3 is 13 residues. The V gene lost 4 bases and the J gene lost 6 bases, with 11 bases spanning the gap. Germline CDR1 SNHLY, CDR2 FYNNEI. The CDR3 sequence: CASSVYGPDTQYF. For the CDR3, the DNA is TGTGCCAGCAGTGTATACGGGCCGGATACGCAGTATTTT.

V gene TRBV13 combines with J gene TRBJ2-7; 10 bases agree with TRBD1. Germline CDR1 is PRHDT and CDR2 is FYEKMQ (reference sequence). With V trimmed by 5 bases and J by 1 base, 5 bases remained unmatched. The CDR3 sequence is 15 residues long. CDR3 protein: CASSARDRGSYEQYF. In nucleotides, the CDR3 is TGTGCCAGCAGCGCCCGGGACAGGGGATCCTACGAGCAGTACTTC.

The gene calls are TRBV4-2 and TRBJ1-5, with no clear D. V lost 0 bases and J 4 bases, leaving 10 bases between the germline ends. Germline V lookup: CDR1 LGHNA, CDR2 YNFKEQ. This CDR3 comprises 15 residues. CDR3 amino acids: CASSQEQLGNQPQHF. DNA of the CDR3: TGTGCCAGCAGCCAAGAACAGCTTGGGAATCAGCCCCAGCATTTT.

In regard to this clone: At the DNA level, this CDR3 is encoded by other sequences in the same sample as well. The chain carries TRBV28 and TRBJ1-5; D not resolved. CDR3 size: 14 residues. Germline V gene data show CDR1 as MDHEN and CDR2 as SYDVKM. Trimming took 5 bases from V and 7 from J, leaving 15 bases between them. Here the CDR3 reads CASSPPSLGQPQHF. The CDR3 DNA reads as TGTGCCAGCAGTCCCCCCTCGTTGGGGCAGCCCCAGCATTTT.

The gene calls are TRBV6-5 and TRBJ2-7; 11 bases match TRBD2. CDR1 and CDR2 (germline): MNHEY, SVGAGI. J was trimmed by 2 bases and V by 2 bases; bases with no gene match: 5. This CDR3 spans 16 amino acids. CDR3 sequence: CASSYRGLADTYEQYF. DNA of the CDR3: TGTGCCAGCAGTTACAGGGGACTAGCGGACACCTACGAGCAGTACTTC.

The genes are TRBV28 and TRBJ1-5; D uncertain. This CDR3 contains 14 residues. The V gene's germline CDR1 is MDHEN and CDR2 SYDVKM. V gave up 3 bases and J gave up 4 bases, with 10 bases separating them. The CDR3 loop reads CASSLGQSNQPQHF. The CDR3 coding sequence is TGTGCCAGCAGTTTGGGCCAGTCTAATCAGCCCCAGCATTTT.

This chain links TRBV28 with TRBJ2-7; D unclear. Germline CDR1 is MDHEN and CDR2 is SYDVKM. V was shortened by 6 bases and J by 3 bases, with 15 bases between the two germline ends. The CDR3 is 14 amino acids. Written as DNA, the CDR3 is TGTGCCAGCAGAGCCCCGACTTTCAACTACGAGCAGTACTTC. Translation: CASRAPTFNYEQYF.

The V gene is TRBV6-5, the J gene TRBJ2-2; D unresolved. The CDR3 is 13 residues long. V lost 0 bases and J 5 bases, leaving 4 bases between the germline ends. CDR1 is MNHEY and CDR2 is SVGAGI in the germline V gene. CDR3 nucleotides: TGTGCCAGCAGTTACTCGGAGACCGGGGAGCTGTTTTTT. It codes for CASSYSETGELFF.

The chain uses TRBV28 and TRBJ2-7; no definite D call. Looked up from germline, CDR1 is MDHEN and CDR2 is SYDVKM. This CDR3 contains 12 residues. Trimming pared 5 bases from V and 6 bases from J, leaving 11 bases between. In DNA form, the CDR3 reads TGTGCCAGCAGTGCCACTTTTGGCGAGCAGTACTTC. Translating it yields CASSATFGEQYF.

The rearrangement joins TRBV4-1 to TRBJ2-7, with 7 bases that match TRBD1. J gave up 6 bases and V 4 bases, and 12 bases lay outside the gene matches. The CDR3 spans 15 residues. CDR1 is MGHRA, CDR2 YSYEKL, per germline. CDR3 nucleotide sequence: TGCGCCAGCAGCCCAGAACCCGGGACAGACGTCGAGCAGTACTTC. It translates to CASSPEPGTDVEQYF.

The chain is built from TRBV7-2 and TRBJ2-1, with 7 bases matching TRBD2. The germline CDR1 and CDR2 sequences are SGHTA and FQGNSA. The CDR3 sequence is 16 residues long. Trimming at V came to 2 bases and at J to 10 bases, leaving 14 bases not matched to a gene. The CDR3 DNA reads as TGTGCCAGCAGCTTAAGTCCTAGCGGAGCGGGTCAGGAGCAGTTCTTC. Translating gives CASSLSPSGAGQEQFF.

In this sample, this clone turned up once. This chain joins TRBV5-4 and TRBJ2-1; 8 bases align to TRBD2. Germline assignment: CDR1 SGHNT and CDR2 YYREEE (reference sequence). V shed 4 bases and J 8 bases; nucleotides not matched to a gene: 11. This CDR3 spans 15 amino acids. CDR3 protein: CASSLLRGAVDEQFF. The CDR3 bases are TGTGCCAGCAGCCTCTTGCGGGGGGCGGTAGATGAGCAGTTCTTC.

The rearrangement links TRBV7-9 to TRBJ2-3; D gene uncertain. Germline V gene data show CDR1 as SEHNR and CDR2 as FQNEAQ (reference sequence). Between the trimmed V and J ends, which lost 1 base and 0 bases, there was a span of 11 bases. The CDR3 sequence is 16 residues long. This CDR3 is CASSLGLASSTDTQYF. CDR3 bases: TGTGCCAGCAGCTTAGGACTGGCTTCTAGCACAGATACGCAGTATTTT. Full variable domain (outside the CDR3, taken from reference TRBV7-9 and TRBJ2-3): DTGVSQNPRHKITKRGQNVTFRCDPISEHNRLYWYRQTLGQGPEFLTYFQNEAQLEKSRLLSDRFSAERPKGSFSTLEIQRTEQGDSAMYLCASSLGLASSTDTQYFGPGTRLTVL.